The clone carrying this T cell receptor (beta chain) was detected many times. Antigen unknown. An absence of ophthalmopathy progression within 18 months meant stable Graves' hyperthyroidism. Patients having uncontrolled infection, another autoimmune disease, pregnancy or lactation were not included. V lost 6 bases, J lost 1 base, and 6 bases lay in between. CDR1 and CDR2 (germline): SNHLY, FYNNEI. CDR3 length: 12 amino acids. Researchers took RNA transcripts and amplified the TCR beta CDR3 regions from them. An initial round of RT-PCR targeting the TCR CDR3 relied on the HTBI primer set. In TCRdb, the multiplex PCR reads were re-called with MiXCR into one record per CDR3 protein. The repertoire includes about 360,000 distinct CDR3 sequences, roughly 13% of them detected once, and 9% to 9.5% sits in the top ten. The record originates from a study of T cells in Graves' hyperthyroidism and ophthalmopathy.

Whole-study findings and limits: Model output signaled ophthalmopathy a median about 6.3 months ahead of onset.

The sequencing input was blood. The receptor was isolated from a woman aged 18-29 years with Graves' hyperthyroidism. This chain links TRBV2 with TRBJ1-1; no definite D call. The CDR3 sequence: CASRGENTEAFF. CDR3 nucleotide sequence: TGTGCCAGCAGGGGTGAGAACACTGAAGCTTTCTTT.